Presented here are 5 T cell receptor beta chains from one specimen sequenced in a study of CD8 T cells in ankylosing spondylitis. TCRdb re-analysed the 5' RACE reads in MiXCR, keeping a single row per CDR3 protein. The table has about 42,000 distinct CDR3 sequences, 3% to 4% seen once. Sequencing used blood, either unsorted or a sorted T cell fraction (not recorded which). The receptors come from a female donor with ankylosing spondylitis or in good health (not recorded which).

This clonotype has at least ten counts. V is TRBV9 and J is TRBJ2-7; 11 bases match TRBD2. This CDR3 contains 15 residues. In germline, CDR1 is SGDLS, CDR2 YYNGEE. J gave up 2 bases and V 4 bases, and 5 bases lay outside the gene matches. CDR3 in amino acids: CASSSRTSGPYEQYF. Here the CDR3 DNA reads TGTGCCAGCAGCTCACGGACTAGCGGGCCCTACGAGCAGTACTTC. The variable domain in full, completed from reference TRBV9 and TRBJ2-7, reads DSGVTQTPKHLITATGQRVTLRCSPRSGDLSVYWYQQSLDQGLQFLIQYYNGEERAKGNILERFSAQQFPDLHSELNLSSLELGDSALYFCASSSRTSGPYEQYFGPGTRLTVT.

This clonotype was observed many times. The chain uses TRBV9 and TRBJ2-5; the D gene is possibly TRBD1 (6 bases). Trimming cost V 4 bases and J 5 bases, with 15 bases left between them. This CDR3 comprises 14 residues. The germline gives CDR1 SGDLS, CDR2 YYNGEE. The CDR3 DNA follows: TGTGCCAGCAGCCCAGGACAGACGGTCGAGACCCAGTACTTC. As protein: CASSPGQTVETQYF.

This clonotype was recorded at least ten times. The genes are TRBV9 and TRBJ1-5, with D hard to call. Between the trimmed V and J ends, which lost 0 bases and 1 base, there was a span of 8 bases. This CDR3 comprises 15 residues. Germline V CDR1 and CDR2: SGDLS, YYNGEE. This chain's CDR3 is CASSVGLESNQPQHF. The CDR3 DNA is TGTGCCAGCAGCGTAGGGCTAGAAAGCAATCAGCCCCAGCATTTT.

There are many counts of this clonotype. The chain links TRBV9 to TRBJ2-5, with D perhaps TRBD2 (6 bases). Between the trimmed V and J ends, which lost 3 bases and 7 bases, there was a span of 16 bases. The germline gives CDR1 SGDLS, CDR2 YYNGEE. CDR3 size: 14 residues. The CDR3 protein is CASSARALGGTQYF. The CDR3 coding sequence is TGTGCCAGCAGCGCCCGGGCCCTGGGAGGGACCCAGTACTTC.

This clonotype was observed at least ten times. The chain recombines TRBV9 with TRBJ2-5; TRBD1 aligns across 11 bases. This CDR3 region has 16 residues. V gave up 2 bases and J gave up 3 bases; unmatched junction bases: 6. Germline V gene data show CDR1 as SGDLS and CDR2 as YYNGEE. The CDR3 sequence is CASSVRDRGTKETQYF. In nucleotides, the CDR3 is TGTGCCAGCAGCGTGCGGGACAGGGGGACTAAAGAGACCCAGTACTTC.